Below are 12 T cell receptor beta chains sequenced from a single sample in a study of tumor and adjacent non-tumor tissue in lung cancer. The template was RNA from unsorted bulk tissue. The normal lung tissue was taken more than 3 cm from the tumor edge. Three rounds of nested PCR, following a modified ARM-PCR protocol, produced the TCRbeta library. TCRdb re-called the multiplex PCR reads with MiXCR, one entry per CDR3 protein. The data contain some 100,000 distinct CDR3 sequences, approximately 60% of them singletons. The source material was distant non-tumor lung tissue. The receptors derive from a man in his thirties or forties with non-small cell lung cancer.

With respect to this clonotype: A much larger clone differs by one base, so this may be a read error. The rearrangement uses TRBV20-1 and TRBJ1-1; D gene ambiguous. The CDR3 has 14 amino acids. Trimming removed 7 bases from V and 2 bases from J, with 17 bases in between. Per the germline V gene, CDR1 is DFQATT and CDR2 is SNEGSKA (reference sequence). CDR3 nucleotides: TGCAGTGTTAGTGGCCCTGCAGAAAACACTGAAGCTTTCTTT. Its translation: CSVSGPAENTEAFF.

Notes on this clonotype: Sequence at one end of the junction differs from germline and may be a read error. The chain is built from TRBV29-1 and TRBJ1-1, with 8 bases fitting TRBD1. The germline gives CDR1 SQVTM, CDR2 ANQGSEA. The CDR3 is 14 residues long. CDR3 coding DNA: TGCAGCGTTGGGGGCAGACAGGGGAGCACTGAACCTTTCTTT. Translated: CSVGGRQGSTEPFF.

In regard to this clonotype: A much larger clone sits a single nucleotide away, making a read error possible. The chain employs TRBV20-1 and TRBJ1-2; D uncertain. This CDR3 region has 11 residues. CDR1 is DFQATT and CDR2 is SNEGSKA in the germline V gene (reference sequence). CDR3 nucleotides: TGCAGGGCTAGAGTGGGGATCGGCTACACCTTC. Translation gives CRARVGIGYTF.

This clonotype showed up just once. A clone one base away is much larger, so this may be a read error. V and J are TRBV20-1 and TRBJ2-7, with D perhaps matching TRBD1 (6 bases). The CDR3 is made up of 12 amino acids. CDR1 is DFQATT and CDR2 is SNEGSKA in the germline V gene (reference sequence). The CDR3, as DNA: TGCAATGCCCGACAGGCTGTCTACGAGCAGTACTTC. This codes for CNARQAVYEQYF.

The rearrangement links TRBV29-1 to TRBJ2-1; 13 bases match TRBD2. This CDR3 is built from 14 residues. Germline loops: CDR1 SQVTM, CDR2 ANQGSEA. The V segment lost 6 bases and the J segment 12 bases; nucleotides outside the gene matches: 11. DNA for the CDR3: TGCAGCGTGGGGACTAGCGGGACTTGGATTGGGCAGTTCTTC. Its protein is CSVGTSGTWIGQFF.

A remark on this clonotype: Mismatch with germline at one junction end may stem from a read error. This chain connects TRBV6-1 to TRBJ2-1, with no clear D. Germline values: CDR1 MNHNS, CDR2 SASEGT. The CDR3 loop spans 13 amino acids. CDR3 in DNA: TGTGCTAGCAGTGAAGGGCCCTGCGAGGAGCAGTTCTTC. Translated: CASSEGPCEEQFF.

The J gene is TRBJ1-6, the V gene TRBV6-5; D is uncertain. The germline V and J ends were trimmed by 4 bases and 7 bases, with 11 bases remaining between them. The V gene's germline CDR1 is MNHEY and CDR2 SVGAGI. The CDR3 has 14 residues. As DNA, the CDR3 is TGTGCCAGCAGTTCCTCGCCGGGGAATTCACCCCTCCACTTT. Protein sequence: CASSSSPGNSPLHF.

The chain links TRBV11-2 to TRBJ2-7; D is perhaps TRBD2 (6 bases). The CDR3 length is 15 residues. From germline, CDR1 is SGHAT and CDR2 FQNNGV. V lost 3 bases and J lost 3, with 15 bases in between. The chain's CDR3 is CASSFPAGGLYEQYF. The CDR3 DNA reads TGTGCCAGCAGCTTCCCGGCTGGGGGACTCTACGAGCAGTACTTC.

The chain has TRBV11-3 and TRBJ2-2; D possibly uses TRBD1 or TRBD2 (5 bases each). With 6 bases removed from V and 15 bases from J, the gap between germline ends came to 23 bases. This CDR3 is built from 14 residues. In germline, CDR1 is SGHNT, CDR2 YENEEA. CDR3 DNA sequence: TGTGCCAGCAGTCTATACTCGGGGACCGGGAAGTTGTTTTTT. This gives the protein CASSLYSGTGKLFF.

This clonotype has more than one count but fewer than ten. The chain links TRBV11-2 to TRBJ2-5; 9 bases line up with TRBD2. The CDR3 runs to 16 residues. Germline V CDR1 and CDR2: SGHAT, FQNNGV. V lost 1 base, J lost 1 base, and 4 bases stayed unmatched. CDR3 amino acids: CASSLAAGGPQETQYF. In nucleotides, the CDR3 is TGTGCCAGCAGCTTAGCAGCGGGGGGCCCCCAAGAGACCCAGTACTTC.

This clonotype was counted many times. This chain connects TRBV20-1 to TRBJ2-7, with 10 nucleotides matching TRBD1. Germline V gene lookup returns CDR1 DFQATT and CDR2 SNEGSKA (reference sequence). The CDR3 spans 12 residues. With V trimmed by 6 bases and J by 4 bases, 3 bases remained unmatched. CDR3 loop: CSAEDRGYEQYF. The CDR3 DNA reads TGCAGTGCAGAGGACAGGGGGTACGAGCAGTACTTC.

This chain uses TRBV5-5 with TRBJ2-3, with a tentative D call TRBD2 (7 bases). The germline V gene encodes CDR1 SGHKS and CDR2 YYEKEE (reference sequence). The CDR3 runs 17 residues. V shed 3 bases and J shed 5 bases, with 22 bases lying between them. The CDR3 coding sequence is TGTGCCAGCAGCTCAACCCTATGGGGGGGGCCGGGAGATACGCAGTATTTT. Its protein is CASSSTLWGGPGDTQYF.